Given below is one T cell receptor beta chain in context. This sample was taken from a study of blood T cell repertoires in COVID-19. Study as a whole: In each case, the material was cDNA or gDNA derived from T cells, B-cell-depleted T cells, or PBMCs.

This CDR3 has 15 amino acids. In germline, CDR1 is SGHRS, CDR2 YFSETQ. V was clipped by 4 bases and J by 0 bases, with 12 bases between them. In the study's own analysis: Quantification of nucleated cells was approximated via reference gene primer amplification. Sequencing was performed with immunoSEQ multiplex PCR; in TCRdb, only in-frame clones are kept and a portion is missing. V and J calls and clone size are those listed in that table; D and trimming were worked out from the DNA. Here the sample spans under 13,000 clones, 75% to 90% being singletons. Sequencing was performed on peripheral blood. This sequence originates from a man aged 70-80 years with active COVID-19. The J gene is TRBJ2-3, the V gene TRBV5-1, with D perhaps matching TRBD2 (5 bases). The CDR3 loop is CASSPLALSTDTQYF. The CDR3 DNA is TGCGCCAGCAGCCCCCTAGCACTTAGCACAGATACGCAGTATTTT.